This is a list of T cell receptor beta chains from one sample in a study of cytomegalovirus exposure and HLA in healthy donors. Profiling relied on immunoSEQ multiplex PCR, and the TCRdb table lists in-frame clones only, not all of them. Of some 160,000 clones listed, almost 75% were seen once; the top ten hold approximately 5.1%. The specimen sequenced was PBMCs. Receptors originate from a young woman in good health and CMV-seropositive. Both conserved end residues are part of each CDR3. The order of the fields is V gene, D gene, clone size, J gene, CDR3 DNA, CDR3 protein. D genes are given only for firm matches. Only part of the rows carry a size: once, few, many, or a class if the clone is expanded.

>TRBV27|TRBD1|.|TRBJ1-2
TGTGCCAGCACCCAGACAGGGGGGCTAAGCTATGGCTACACCTTC
CASTQTGGLSYGYTF
>TRBV6-5|.|.|TRBJ1-2
TGTGCCAGCAGTACCCGACAGTATGGCTACACCTTC
CASSTRQYGYTF
>TRBV19|.|.|TRBJ1-1
TGTGCCACGAAACGAGGGCAGGCCGAAGCTTTCTTT
CATKRGQAEAFF
>TRBV4-1|TRBD1|.|TRBJ2-7
TGCGCCAGCAGCCGAGATCGGGGACAGGGAGTCATGTTC
CASSRDRGQGVMF
>TRBV7-2|.|.|TRBJ2-5
TGTGCCAGCAGCTTAGCGCAGGCTTCTCGTCCGTACTTC
CASSLAQASRPYF
>TRBV5-1|TRBD1|.|TRBJ1-5
TGCGCCAGCAGCTTGGAGGGGACAGGGATCGGCAATCAGCCCCAGCATTTT
CASSLEGTGIGNQPQHF
>TRBV9|TRBD2|.|TRBJ2-2
TGTGCCAGCAGCGTTCCTGCTAGCGGGGGTCCTAACACCGGGGAGCTGTTTTTT
CASSVPASGGPNTGELFF
>TRBV6-5|.|once|TRBJ2-5
TGTGCCAGCAGTTACGTGACGGAGTATCCCGGAGAGACCCAGTACTTC
CASSYVTEYPGETQYF
>TRBV9|.|.|TRBJ2-3
TGTGCCAGCAGCGTAGCTTATAAGCGGGCTTACACAGATACGCAGTATTTT
CASSVAYKRAYTDTQYF
>TRBV9|.|once|TRBJ2-3
TGTGCCAGCAGCGCTGGACTTAAGCCCTACATACTCACAGATACGCAGTATTTT
CASSAGLKPYILTDTQYF
>TRBV5-1|.|.|TRBJ2-7
TGCGCCAGCAGCTTGGGGACAGACTACGAGCAGTACTTC
CASSLGTDYEQYF
>TRBV2|.|.|TRBJ2-5
TGTGCCAGCAGTGCGGACAGCCTTCAAGAGACCCAGTACTTC
CASSADSLQETQYF